This T cell receptor (beta chain) was identified in a study of OX40 agonist ivuxolimab in advanced cancers. This table comes from immunoSEQ multiplex PCR, and its TCRdb copy is limited to in-frame clones, with some not included. The table lists about 92,000 clones, 84% of them singletons, with 5.8% in the top ten. The length of the CDR3 is 14 residues. Germline assignment: CDR1 PRHDT and CDR2 FYEKMQ (reference sequence). Trimming left V 5 bases short and J 4 bases short, with 12 bases between. The sample in question was CD4+ or CD8+ T cells sorted from blood, obtained in a trial of the OX40 agonist ivuxolimab. The receptor was derived from an adult with an advanced solid tumor such as melanoma, head and neck, liver or kidney cancer. This chain connects TRBV13 to TRBJ1-3; a possible D gene is TRBD1 (5 bases). The CDR3 reads CASSLRGQGNTIYF. The CDR3 nucleotides are TGTGCCAGCAGCCTCCGAGGACAAGGAAACACCATATATTTT. The variable domain in full, completed from reference TRBV13 and TRBJ1-3, reads AAGVIQSPRHLIKEKRETATLKCYPIPRHDTVYWYQQGPGQDPQFLISFYEKMQSDKGSIPDRFSAQQFSDYHSELNMSSLELGDSALYFCASSLRGQGNTIYFGEGSWLTVV.